This T cell receptor beta chain was recovered during a study of CD8 T cell repertoires and HIV-1 epitope variants. Across the whole study: Twenty-five autologous and known Gag and Nef epitope variant peptides each stimulated T cells separately.

Looked up from germline, CDR1 is SEHNR and CDR2 is FQNEAQ (reference sequence). Trimming shortened V by 6 bases and J by 3 bases, and 6 bases separated the two germline ends. CDR3 length: 11 residues. Assay used: immunoSEQ multiplex PCR; TCRdb lists only in-frame clones, some missing. This table has about 95,000 clones, 74% appearing once. The sequencing input was uncultured baseline CD8+ T cells from peripheral blood mononuclear cells (PBMCs). The V and J genes are TRBV7-9 and TRBJ2-7; D is unresolved. This TCR derives from a male donor with HIV. The CDR3 DNA reads as TGTGCCAGCAGTCCGCTCTACGAGCAGTACTTC. It is translated as CASSPLYEQYF.